Below, 15 T cell receptor beta chains from the same sample are listed, as sequenced in a study of T cell responses to AZD1222 COVID-19 vaccine. Method: immunoSEQ multiplex PCR; TCRdb's copy keeps in-frame clones and lacks some. This table has some 90,000 clones, about 88% appearing once. The source was peripheral blood, collected on day 0 of AZD1222 vaccination. The origin of the receptors is an adult in good health.

This clone has just a few counts. The rearrangement uses TRBV29-1 and TRBJ2-3; 8 bases are shared with TRBD2. CDR1 is SQVTM, CDR2 ANQGSEA, per germline. The CDR3 is made up of 15 amino acids. The V and J ends lost 2 bases and 0 bases, in that order; junction bases with no gene match: 4. The CDR3 region has the DNA TGCAGCGTTGAAAGCGGGGGAACTAGCACAGATACGCAGTATTTT. The encoded protein is CSVESGGTSTDTQYF.

In this sample, this clone turned up once. The rearrangement uses TRBV5-4 and TRBJ1-4, with a weak D call TRBD1 (6 bases). The CDR3 has 16 residues. V was trimmed by 0 bases and J by 7 bases, leaving 16 bases between them. Germline CDR1 SGHNT, CDR2 YYREEE (reference sequence). The CDR3 bases are TGTGCCAGCAGCTTGGCTGTGGGGGGCGCTACTGAAAAACTGTTTTTT. Protein product: CASSLAVGGATEKLFF.

The CDR3 DNA reads TGTGCCAGCAGAATGGACAGGGCCGGATCCCAGTACTTC. It codes for CASRMDRAGSQYF. V is TRBV6-5 and J is TRBJ2-5; TRBD1 matches at 8 bases. This CDR3 spans 13 amino acids. Trimming removed 6 bases from V and 9 bases from J; junction bases left unmatched: 9. The V gene's germline CDR1 is MNHEY and CDR2 SVGAGI.

The V gene is TRBV11-3, the J gene TRBJ2-7; no clear D. The V end was cut by 0 bases, the J end by 0 bases, with 3 bases between. The CDR3 consists of 13 residues. The germline CDR1 and CDR2 sequences are SGHNT and YENEEA. DNA of the CDR3: TGTGCCAGCAGCTTAGACTCCTCCTACGAGCAGTACTTC. This codes for CASSLDSSYEQYF.

The chain couples TRBV9 to TRBJ1-3; D is possibly TRBD1 (5 bases). The germline V gene has CDR1 SGDLS and CDR2 YYNGEE. This CDR3 has 18 residues. Trimming cost V 0 bases and J 0 bases, with 16 bases left between them. The CDR3 sequence: CASSVATGDGSSGNTIYF. The CDR3 nucleotides are TGTGCCAGCAGCGTAGCTACTGGGGACGGCTCCTCTGGAAACACCATATATTTT.

Written as DNA, the CDR3 is TGTGCCAGCAGTTACTCTGGGGCACGGCAGTACTTC. This gives the protein CASSYSGARQYF. J is TRBJ2-7 and V is TRBV6-2 or TRBV6-3; perhaps TRBD1 as D (5 bases). The V and J ends lost 0 bases and 9 bases respectively, with 9 bases between them. The CDR3 length is 12 residues. Germline V CDR1 and CDR2: MNHEY, SVGEGT.

Worth noting for this clone: Other DNA variants within this sample encode the same CDR3. The chain uses TRBV4-2 and TRBJ2-3; 12 bases align to TRBD2. Germline values: CDR1 LGHNA, CDR2 YNFKEQ. The V segment lost 0 bases and the J segment 3 bases; nucleotides outside the gene matches: 4. The length of the CDR3 is 17 residues. Here the CDR3 reads CASSQDPTSGGTDTQYF. The CDR3 bases are TGTGCCAGCAGCCAAGATCCGACTAGCGGGGGTACAGATACGCAGTATTTT.

V is TRBV12-3 or TRBV12-4 and J is TRBJ1-2; D not resolved. This CDR3 has 12 amino acids. V lost 11 bases, J lost 4 bases, and 14 bases lay in between. The CDR3 reads CAAHTGVYGYTF. CDR3 sequence (DNA): TGTGCCGCCCACACGGGAGTCTATGGCTACACCTTC.

The J gene is TRBJ1-1, the V gene TRBV19; TRBD1 might be the D (6 bases). Trimming took 7 bases from V and 0 from J, leaving 21 bases between them. The germline gives CDR1 LNHDA, CDR2 SQIVND (reference sequence). The CDR3 is 17 residues long. CDR3 in amino acids: CASTPRGGAWMNTEAFF. CDR3 in DNA: TGTGCCAGTACCCCACGGGGGGGCGCATGGATGAACACTGAAGCTTTCTTT.

J is TRBJ2-7 and V is TRBV5-1, with D maybe TRBD1 (5 bases). V lost 8 bases and J 2 bases, leaving 5 bases between the germline ends. The CDR3 has 10 residues. CDR1 and CDR2 (germline): SGHRS, YFSETQ. The CDR3 protein is CARQAYEQYF. The CDR3 DNA is TGCGCCAGACAGGCCTACGAGCAGTACTTC.

This clone appeared a few times. The CDR3 sequence is CASSYSTEGLYGYTF. CDR3 nucleotides: TGTGCCAGCAGTTACTCGACAGAGGGGCTCTATGGCTACACCTTC. The V call is TRBV6-2 or TRBV6-3, the J call TRBJ1-2, with D maybe TRBD1 (5 bases). CDR3 size: 15 residues. V gave up 0 bases and J gave up 4 bases, with 12 bases separating them. Germline values: CDR1 MNHEY, CDR2 SVGEGT.

This rearrangement joins TRBV6-6 to TRBJ1-2; 7 positions match TRBD1. The CDR3 is made up of 12 amino acids. The V gene's germline CDR1 is MNHNY and CDR2 SVGAGI (reference sequence). V was clipped by 5 bases and J by 8 bases; unmatched bases: 5. Written as DNA, the CDR3 is TGTGCCAGCAGTCCTCCGGGACAGGGCTACACCTTC. Translating gives CASSPPGQGYTF.

Only a few counts were recorded for this clone. V gene TRBV4-2 combines with J gene TRBJ2-2; 12 bases are shared with TRBD2. CDR3 length: 15 residues. Germline CDR1 is LGHNA and CDR2 is YNFKEQ. V lost 6 bases and J lost 5; bases outside the gene matches: 4. CDR3 loop: CASRPTSGGTGELFF. The DNA of the CDR3 is TGTGCCAGCAGGCCCACTAGCGGGGGGACCGGGGAGCTGTTTTTT.

The CDR3 sequence: CAWSLDSNTGELFF. The DNA for the CDR3 is TGTGCCTGGAGTCTAGACAGTAACACCGGGGAGCTGTTTTTT. The chain couples TRBV30 to TRBJ2-2; weak D call: TRBD1 (5 bases). V was cut by 2 bases and J by 2 bases, with 9 bases left in between. Germline loops: CDR1 GTSNPN, CDR2 SVGIG (reference sequence). This CDR3 has 14 residues.

The V gene is TRBV7-8, the J gene TRBJ2-5; possible D gene TRBD1, 6 bases. The CDR3 has 16 residues. The V end was cut by 7 bases, the J end by 1 base, with 19 bases between. In germline, CDR1 is SGHVS, CDR2 FQNEAQ. CDR3 bases: TGTGCCAGCACCTACCGGCAGGGGAACTTCCAAGAGACCCAGTACTTC. Its translation is CASTYRQGNFQETQYF.